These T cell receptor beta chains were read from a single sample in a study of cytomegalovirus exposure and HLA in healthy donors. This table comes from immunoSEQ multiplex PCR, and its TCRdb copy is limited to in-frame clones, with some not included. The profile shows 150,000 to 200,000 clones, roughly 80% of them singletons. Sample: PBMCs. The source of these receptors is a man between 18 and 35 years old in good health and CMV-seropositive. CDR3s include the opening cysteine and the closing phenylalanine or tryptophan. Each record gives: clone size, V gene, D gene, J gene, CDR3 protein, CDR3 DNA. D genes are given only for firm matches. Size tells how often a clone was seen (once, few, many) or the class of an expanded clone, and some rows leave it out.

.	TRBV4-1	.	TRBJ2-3	CASSQSLRSTDTQYF	TGCGCCAGCAGCCAGAGCCTGAGATCCACAGATACGCAGTATTTT
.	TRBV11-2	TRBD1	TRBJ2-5	CASSAYGGTGEQETQYF	TGTGCCAGCAGCGCTTATGGGGGGACAGGGGAACAAGAGACCCAGTACTTC
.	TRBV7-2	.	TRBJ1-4	CASSPTGKEKLFF	TGTGCCAGCAGCCCGACGGGGAAGGAAAAACTGTTTTTT
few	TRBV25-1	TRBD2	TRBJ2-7	CASSEPSGRTYEQYF	TGTGCCAGCAGTGAACCTAGCGGGAGAACCTACGAGCAGTACTTC
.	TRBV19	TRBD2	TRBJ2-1	CASSIRTPGLANEQFF	TGTGCCAGTAGTATAAGGACCCCGGGACTAGCCAATGAGCAGTTCTTC
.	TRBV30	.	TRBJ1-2	CAWSVLRRNYGYTF	TGTGCCTGGAGTGTACTACGCAGAAACTATGGCTACACCTTC
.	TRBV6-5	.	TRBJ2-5	CASSYGTARGETQYF	TGTGCCAGCAGTTACGGGACGGCGCGGGGAGAGACCCAGTACTTC
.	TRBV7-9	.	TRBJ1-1	CASSLGQNTEAFF	TGTGCCAGCAGCTTGGGGCAGAACACTGAAGCTTTCTTT
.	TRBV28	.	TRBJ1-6	CASSLEDSHNSPLHF	TGTGCCAGCAGTTTAGAGGACAGCCATAATTCACCCCTCCACTTT
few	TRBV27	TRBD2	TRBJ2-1	CASSLGGGPSGEQFF	TGTGCCAGCAGTTTAGGGGGAGGGCCTTCTGGTGAGCAGTTCTTC
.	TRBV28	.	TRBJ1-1	CASTRPGNRAFF	TGTGCCAGCACTCGACCGGGGAATCGAGCTTTCTTT
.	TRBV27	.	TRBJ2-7	CASRRGGEQYF	TGTGCCAGCAGAAGGGGGGGCGAGCAGTACTTC
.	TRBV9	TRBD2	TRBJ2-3	CASSGKRLADRDTQYF	TGTGCCAGCAGCGGAAAACGACTAGCGGATAGAGATACGCAGTATTTT
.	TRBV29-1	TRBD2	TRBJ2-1	CSVELADNFYNEQFF	TGCAGCGTTGAACTAGCGGACAACTTCTACAATGAGCAGTTCTTC
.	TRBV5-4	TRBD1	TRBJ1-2	CASSSDRGQNGYTF	TGTGCCAGCAGCTCGGACAGGGGCCAGAATGGCTACACCTTC
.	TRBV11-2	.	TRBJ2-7	CASSLGQDYYEQYF	TGTGCCAGCAGCTTAGGACAGGATTATTACGAGCAGTACTTC
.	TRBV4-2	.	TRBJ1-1	CASSQMTETNTEAFF	TGTGCCAGCAGCCAAATGACAGAGACGAACACTGAAGCTTTCTTT
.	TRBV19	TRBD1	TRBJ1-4	CASSLSWQGANGNEKLFF	TGTGCCAGTAGTTTGTCCTGGCAGGGGGCGAACGGGAATGAAAAACTGTTTTTT
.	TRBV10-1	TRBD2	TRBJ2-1	CASSGSGSSNEQFF	TGCGCCAGCAGCGGTAGCGGGAGTAGCAATGAGCAGTTCTTC
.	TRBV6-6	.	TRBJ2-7	CASSKRGEAGPYEQYF	TGTGCCAGCAGTAAACGGGGCGAGGCGGGGCCCTACGAGCAGTACTTC
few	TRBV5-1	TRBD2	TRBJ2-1	CASSPFGLAGSIRNEQFF	TGCGCCAGCAGCCCCTTTGGACTAGCGGGATCTATTAGGAATGAGCAGTTCTTC
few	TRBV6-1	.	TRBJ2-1	CASKERAETHNEQFF	TGTGCCTCAAAGGAGAGGGCTGAGACTCACAATGAGCAGTTCTTC
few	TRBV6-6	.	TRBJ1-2	CASSSREGRYGYTF	TGTGCCAGCAGTTCCCGGGAAGGGCGGTATGGCTACACCTTC
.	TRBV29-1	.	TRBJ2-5	CSAGLVGLQETQYF	TGCAGCGCAGGATTGGTAGGACTTCAAGAGACCCAGTACTTC
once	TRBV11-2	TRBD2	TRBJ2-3	CASSGGSGESTDTQYF	TGTGCCAGCAGCGGCGGTAGCGGGGAGAGCACAGATACGCAGTATTTT
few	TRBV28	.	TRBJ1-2	CASKNAGAGYGYTF	TGTGCCAGCAAAAACGCGGGGGCAGGGTATGGCTACACCTTC
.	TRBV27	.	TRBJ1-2	CASSLYGSDYYGYTF	TGTGCCAGCAGTTTATATGGCTCCGACTACTATGGCTACACCTTC
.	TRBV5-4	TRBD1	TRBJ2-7	CASSFPGQGYEQYF	TGTGCCAGCAGCTTTCCGGGACAGGGTTACGAGCAGTACTTC
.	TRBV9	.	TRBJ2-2	CASSGRDGELFF	TGTGCCAGCAGCGGGAGGGACGGGGAGCTGTTTTTT
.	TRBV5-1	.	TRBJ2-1	CASSLTANSYNEQFF	TGCGCCAGCAGCTTGACCGCTAACTCCTACAATGAGCAGTTCTTC
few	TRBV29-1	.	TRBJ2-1	CSVEHFPYNEQFF	TGCAGCGTTGAGCACTTCCCCTACAATGAGCAGTTCTTC
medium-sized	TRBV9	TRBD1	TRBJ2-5	CASSGQGVSQETQYF	TGTGCCAGCAGCGGACAGGGAGTTTCCCAAGAGACCCAGTACTTC
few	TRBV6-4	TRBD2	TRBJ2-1	CASSGSSQGPGGPHNEQFF	TGTGCCAGCAGTGGATCATCCCAAGGCCCGGGAGGGCCCCACAATGAGCAGTTCTTC
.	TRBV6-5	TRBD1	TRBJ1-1	CASNDRENTEAFF	TGTGCCAGCAACGACAGGGAGAACACTGAAGCTTTCTTT
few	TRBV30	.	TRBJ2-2	CAWKSRREAGELFF	TGTGCCTGGAAGAGTAGACGGGAAGCCGGGGAGCTGTTTTTT
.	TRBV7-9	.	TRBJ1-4	CASSFSSEKLFF	TGTGCCAGCAGCTTTTCGAGTGAAAAACTGTTTTTT
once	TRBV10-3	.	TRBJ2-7	CAISGGGGGGGGTYEQYF	TGTGCCATCAGTGGGGGGGGCGGTGGGGGAGGAGGGACCTACGAGCAGTACTTC
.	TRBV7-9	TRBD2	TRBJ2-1	CASSATSGTNNEQFF	TGTGCCAGCAGCGCGACTAGCGGGACCAACAATGAGCAGTTCTTC
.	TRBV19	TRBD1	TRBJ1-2	CASSIGQGPWGYTF	TGTGCCAGTAGTATCGGACAGGGCCCATGGGGCTACACCTTC
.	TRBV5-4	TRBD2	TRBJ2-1	CASSLAGGIEDEQFF	TGTGCCAGCAGTCTAGCGGGAGGTATAGAGGATGAGCAGTTCTTC
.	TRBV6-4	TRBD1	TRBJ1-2	CASSDGQGAAYGYTF	TGTGCCAGCAGTGACGGACAGGGGGCGGCCTATGGCTACACCTTC
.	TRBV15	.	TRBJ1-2	CATSRDGGDGLGGYPF	TGTGCCACCAGCAGAGATGGGGGGGATGGATTGGGGGGCTACCCCTTC
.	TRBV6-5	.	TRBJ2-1	CASSLGNHNNEQFF	TGTGCCAGCAGTCTGGGCAACCACAACAATGAGCAGTTCTTC
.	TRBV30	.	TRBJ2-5	CAWSGTDQETQYF	TGTGCCTGGAGTGGTACAGACCAAGAGACCCAGTACTTC
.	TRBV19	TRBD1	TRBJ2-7	CASRTDRAPPYEQYF	TGTGCCAGTAGAACCGACAGGGCGCCACCCTACGAGCAGTACTTC
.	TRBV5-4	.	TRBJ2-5	CASSLVQGQETQYF	TGTGCCAGCAGCTTGGTGCAGGGTCAAGAGACCCAGTACTTC
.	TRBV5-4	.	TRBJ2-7	CASSLEAGEGYEQYF	TGTGCCAGCAGCTTGGAGGCAGGGGAGGGCTACGAGCAGTACTTC